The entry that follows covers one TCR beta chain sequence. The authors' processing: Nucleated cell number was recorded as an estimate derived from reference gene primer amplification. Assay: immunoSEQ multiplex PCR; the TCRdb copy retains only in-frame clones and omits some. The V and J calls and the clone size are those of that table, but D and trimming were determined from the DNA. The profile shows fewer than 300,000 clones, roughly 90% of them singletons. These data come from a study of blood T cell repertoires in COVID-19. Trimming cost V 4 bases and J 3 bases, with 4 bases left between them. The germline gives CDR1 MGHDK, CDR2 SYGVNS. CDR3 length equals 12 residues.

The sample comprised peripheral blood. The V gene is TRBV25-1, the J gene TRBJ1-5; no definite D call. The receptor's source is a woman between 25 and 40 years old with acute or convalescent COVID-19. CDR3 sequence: CASSGHNQPQHF. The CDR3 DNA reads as TGTGCCAGCAGTGGGCACAATCAGCCCCAGCATTTT.